The rows below give T cell receptor beta chains drawn from one sample of a study of cytomegalovirus exposure and HLA in healthy donors. Measured with immunoSEQ multiplex PCR; TCRdb has only the in-frame clones, and not every one. The table has 100,000 to 140,000 clones, roughly 80% seen once; the top ten hold about 2.5%. The specimen sequenced was PBMCs. The receptors stem from a man aged 25 to 40 in good health and CMV-seropositive. Each CDR3 is given with its conserved first and last residue. The D gene is left open where the match is weak. Rows give clone size only sometimes, using once, few, many, or a class for an expanded clone.

NA	TRBV4-1	TRBJ2-3	NA	CASSQETRTDTQYF	TGCGCCAGCAGCCAAGAAACTCGCACAGATACGCAGTATTTT
NA	TRBV30	TRBJ1-1	NA	CAWSYVQNTEAFF	TGTGCCTGGAGCTATGTTCAGAACACTGAAGCTTTCTTT
NA	TRBV2	TRBJ2-2	TRBD2	CASGGESSGATGELFF	TGTGCCAGCGGGGGGGAGAGTAGCGGGGCGACCGGGGAGCTGTTTTTT
NA	TRBV7-9	TRBJ2-7	NA	CASSSGSRYEQYF	TGTGCCAGCAGCTCGGGTTCTCGCTACGAGCAGTACTTC
NA	TRBV30	TRBJ1-2	TRBD1	CAWLFRGLNGYTF	TGTGCCTGGTTATTCAGGGGGCTTAATGGCTACACCTTC
NA	TRBV7-9	TRBJ2-5	TRBD2	CSSSLNLGGGETQYF	TGTTCCAGCAGCTTAAATCTTGGGGGAGGGGAGACCCAGTACTTC
NA	TRBV7-8	TRBJ2-1	TRBD1	CASSYPAGGGYNEQFF	TGTGCCAGCAGCTATCCGGCAGGGGGTGGATACAATGAGCAGTTCTTC
NA	TRBV5-1	TRBJ2-5	TRBD1	CASSTGQGARETQYF	TGCGCCAGCAGCACCGGACAGGGGGCGCGAGAGACCCAGTACTTC
NA	TRBV18	TRBJ2-5	NA	CASSPPAKRRNGETQYF	TGTGCCAGCTCACCACCCGCAAAGCGACGCAACGGGGAGACCCAGTACTTC
NA	TRBV5-4	TRBJ1-2	NA	CASSSGQPINNYGYTF	TGTGCCAGCAGCTCCGGACAGCCGATAAATAACTATGGCTACACCTTC
NA	TRBV19	TRBJ2-1	NA	CASSTSGYEQFF	TGTGCCAGTAGCACATCAGGGTATGAGCAGTTCTTC
once	TRBV9	TRBJ1-1	NA	CASSVLQTNTEAFF	TGTGCCAGCAGCGTACTACAGACGAACACTGAAGCTTTCTTT
NA	TRBV6-1	TRBJ1-1	NA	CASSRALQGGTEAFF	TGTGCCAGCAGCCGGGCCTTACAGGGTGGTACTGAAGCTTTCTTT
NA	TRBV5-6	TRBJ2-7	NA	CASSRAGHPRLEQYF	TGTGCCAGCAGCCGAGCGGGCCACCCACGGCTCGAGCAGTACTTC
NA	TRBV7-2	TRBJ1-5	TRBD1	CASSPTGTVNQPQHF	TGTGCCAGCAGCCCGACCGGGACAGTCAATCAGCCCCAGCATTTT
NA	TRBV6-5	TRBJ1-2	TRBD1	CASSYSLRGRGGYTF	TGTGCCAGCAGTTACTCGCTTAGGGGGCGCGGTGGCTACACCTTC
NA	TRBV6-6	TRBJ1-1	NA	CASSRVNTEAFF	TGTGCCAGCAGTCGAGTGAACACTGAAGCTTTCTTT
NA	TRBV5-1	TRBJ2-1	TRBD1	CASSFTSQGAARWNEQFF	TGCGCCAGCAGCTTTACCTCACAGGGGGCGGCACGTTGGAATGAGCAGTTCTTC
NA	TRBV9	TRBJ2-2	NA	CASSGGVGELFF	TGTGCCAGCAGCGGGGGGGTCGGGGAGCTGTTTTTT
NA	TRBV29-1	TRBJ1-2	NA	CSVEDTDWGFNYGYTF	TGCAGCGTTGAAGATACGGACTGGGGATTTAACTATGGCTACACCTTC
NA	TRBV5-1	TRBJ1-2	TRBD1	CASSNRGNYGYTF	TGCGCCAGCAGTAACAGGGGGAATTATGGCTACACCTTC
NA	TRBV5-1	TRBJ1-1	TRBD1	CASSLVPPGTGDGEAFF	TGCGCCAGCAGCTTGGTTCCTCCCGGGACAGGGGACGGTGAAGCTTTCTTT
few	TRBV6-6	TRBJ1-5	TRBD1	CASTNRGVGQPQHF	TGTGCCAGCACCAACAGGGGGGTTGGTCAGCCCCAGCATTTT
NA	TRBV11-3	TRBJ1-1	TRBD1	CASSRGLDTEAFF	TGTGCCAGCAGCAGGGGGCTGGACACTGAAGCTTTCTTT
NA	TRBV29-1	TRBJ1-1	NA	CSVLDRPEAFF	TGCAGCGTTCTTGACAGACCTGAAGCTTTCTTT
NA	TRBV11-2	TRBJ1-1	NA	CASSLQTSNTEAFF	TGTGCCAGCAGCTTACAGACATCGAACACTGAAGCTTTCTTT
once	TRBV11-2	TRBJ2-5	NA	CASSSVAGSETQYF	TGTGCCAGCAGCTCGGTTGCGGGTAGCGAGACCCAGTACTTC
NA	TRBV5-1	TRBJ2-7	NA	CASSLDPGRLYEQYF	TGCGCCAGCAGTTTAGACCCAGGTCGGCTCTACGAGCAGTACTTC
NA	TRBV29-1	TRBJ2-7	NA	CSGRGGDEQYF	TGCAGCGGGAGGGGGGGAGACGAGCAGTACTTC